The sequence of this T cell receptor beta chain was determined in a study of T-cell reconstitution after alpha-beta-depleted transplantation in children. This clonotype came up many times. Unique molecular identifiers were incorporated during preparation of the TCRbeta library. TCRdb reanalysed the PCR reads using MiXCR and keeps one entry per CDR3 protein. The profile shows about half a million distinct CDR3 sequences, under 15% of them singletons. The TCR originated in a human donor who donated a stem cell graft to a child with combined immunodeficiency. Sequencing was performed on PBMCs from the stem cell graft donor, taken from the stem cell graft.

CDR3 DNA: TGTGCCAGCAGCTTAGGGGAGGTCAGCTACGAGCAGTACTTC. Its translation is CASSLGEVSYEQYF. The V gene is TRBV7-9, the J gene TRBJ2-7; TRBD2 is a possible D gene (6 bases). This CDR3 has 14 residues. V shed 1 base and J shed 3 bases, with 10 bases lying between them. CDR1 is SEHNR, CDR2 FQNEAQ, per germline (reference sequence).